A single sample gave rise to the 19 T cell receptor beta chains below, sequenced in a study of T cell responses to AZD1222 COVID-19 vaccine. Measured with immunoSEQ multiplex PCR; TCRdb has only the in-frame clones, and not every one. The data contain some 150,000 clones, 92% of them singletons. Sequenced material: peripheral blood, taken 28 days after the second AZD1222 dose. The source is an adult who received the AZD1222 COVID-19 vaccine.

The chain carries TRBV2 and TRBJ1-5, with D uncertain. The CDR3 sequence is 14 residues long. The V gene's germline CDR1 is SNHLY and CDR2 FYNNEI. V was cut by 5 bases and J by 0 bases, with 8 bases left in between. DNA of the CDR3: TGTGCCAGCAGTATCGGAGTTAGCAATCAGCCCCAGCATTTT. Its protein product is CASSIGVSNQPQHF. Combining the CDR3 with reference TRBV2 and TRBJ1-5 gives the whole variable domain EPEVTQTPSHQVTQMGQEVILRCVPISNHLYFYWYRQILGQKVEFLVSFYNNEISEKSEIFDDQFSVERPDGSNFTLKIRSTKLEDSAMYFCASSIGVSNQPQHFGDGTRLSIL.

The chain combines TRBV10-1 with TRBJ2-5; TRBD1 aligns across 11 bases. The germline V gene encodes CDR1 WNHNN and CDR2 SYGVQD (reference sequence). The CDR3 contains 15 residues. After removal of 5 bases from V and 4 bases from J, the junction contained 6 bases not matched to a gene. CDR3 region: CASSPGTGGGETQYF. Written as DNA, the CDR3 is TGCGCCAGCAGTCCCGGGACAGGGGGAGGAGAGACCCAGTACTTC.

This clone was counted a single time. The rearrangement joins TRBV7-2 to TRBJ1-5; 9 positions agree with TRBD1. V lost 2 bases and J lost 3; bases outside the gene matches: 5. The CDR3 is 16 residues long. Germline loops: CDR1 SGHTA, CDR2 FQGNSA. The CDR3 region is CASSLSGTGNNQPQHF. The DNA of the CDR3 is TGTGCCAGCAGCTTATCCGGGACAGGGAACAATCAGCCCCAGCATTTT.

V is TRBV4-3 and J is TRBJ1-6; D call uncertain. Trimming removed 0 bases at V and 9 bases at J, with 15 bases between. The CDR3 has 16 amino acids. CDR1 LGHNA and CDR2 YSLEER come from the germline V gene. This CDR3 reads CASSQDLSGWGSPLHF. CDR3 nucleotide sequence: TGCGCCAGCAGCCAAGATCTATCGGGTTGGGGTTCACCCCTCCACTTT.

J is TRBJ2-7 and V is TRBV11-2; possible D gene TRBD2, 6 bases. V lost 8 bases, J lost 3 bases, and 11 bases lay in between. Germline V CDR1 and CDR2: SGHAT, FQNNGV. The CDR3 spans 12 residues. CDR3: CASQPGDYEQYF. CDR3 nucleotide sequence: TGTGCCAGCCAACCGGGGGACTACGAGCAGTACTTC.

The CDR3 loop reads CASSARGPSYEQYF. The CDR3 DNA follows: TGTGCCAGCTCAGCCCGGGGGCCCTCCTACGAGCAGTACTTC. The rearrangement links TRBV28 to TRBJ2-7; D could derive from TRBD1 or TRBD2 (6 bases each). The V and J ends lost 8 bases and 0 bases respectively, with 14 bases between them. The germline CDR1 and CDR2 sequences are MDHEN and SYDVKM. This CDR3 comprises 14 residues.

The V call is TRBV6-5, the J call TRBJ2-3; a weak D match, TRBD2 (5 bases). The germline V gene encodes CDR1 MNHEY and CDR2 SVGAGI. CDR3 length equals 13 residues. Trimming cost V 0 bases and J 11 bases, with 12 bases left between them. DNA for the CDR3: TGTGCCAGCAGTTACTCGCAACTAAGCGGGCAGTATTTT. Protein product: CASSYSQLSGQYF.

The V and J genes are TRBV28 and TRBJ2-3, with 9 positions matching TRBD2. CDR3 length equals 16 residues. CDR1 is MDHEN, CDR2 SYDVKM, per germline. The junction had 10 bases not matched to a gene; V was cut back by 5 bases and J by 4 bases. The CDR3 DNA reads TGTGCCAGCAGTCTAATAGCGGGAGAGTCTCCAGATACGCAGTATTTT. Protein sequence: CASSLIAGESPDTQYF.

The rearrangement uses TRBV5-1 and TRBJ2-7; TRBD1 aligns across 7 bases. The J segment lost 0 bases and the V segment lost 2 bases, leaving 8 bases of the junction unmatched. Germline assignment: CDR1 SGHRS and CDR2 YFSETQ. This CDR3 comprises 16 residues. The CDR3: CASSLISGTDSYEQYF. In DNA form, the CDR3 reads TGCGCCAGCAGCTTAATTTCCGGGACAGACTCCTACGAGCAGTACTTC.

The CDR3 region is CASSLEEYNSPLHF. The CDR3 bases are TGCGCCAGCAGCTTGGAAGAGTATAATTCACCCCTCCACTTT. The genes are TRBV5-1 and TRBJ1-6, with D hard to call. CDR1 is SGHRS, CDR2 YFSETQ, per germline. Trimming cost V 0 bases and J 4 bases, with 5 bases left between them. The CDR3 has 14 residues. The full variable domain, its missing parts supplied by reference TRBV5-1 and TRBJ1-6, is KAGVTQTPRYLIKTRGQQVTLSCSPISGHRSVSWYQQTPGQGLQFLFEYFSETQRNKGNFPGRFSGRQFSNSRSEMNVSTLELGDSALYLCASSLEEYNSPLHFGNGTRLTVT.

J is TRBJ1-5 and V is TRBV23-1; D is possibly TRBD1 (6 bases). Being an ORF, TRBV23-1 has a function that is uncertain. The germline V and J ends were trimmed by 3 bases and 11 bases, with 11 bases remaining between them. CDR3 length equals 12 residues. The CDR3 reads CASSHLHRAQHF. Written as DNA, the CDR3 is TGCGCCAGCAGTCACCTTCACAGGGCCCAGCATTTT.

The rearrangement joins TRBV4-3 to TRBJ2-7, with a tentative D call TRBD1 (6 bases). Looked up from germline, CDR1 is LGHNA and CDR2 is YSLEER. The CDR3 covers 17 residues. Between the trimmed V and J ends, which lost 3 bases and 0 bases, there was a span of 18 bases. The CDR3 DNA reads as TGCGCCAGCAGCCAGTCTTGGGGGCAGGTTAGCTCCTACGAGCAGTACTTC. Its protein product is CASSQSWGQVSSYEQYF.

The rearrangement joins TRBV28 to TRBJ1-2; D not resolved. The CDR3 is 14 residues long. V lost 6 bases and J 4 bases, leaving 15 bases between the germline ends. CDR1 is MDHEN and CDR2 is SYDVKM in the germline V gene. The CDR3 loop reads CASSLSQSSYGYTF. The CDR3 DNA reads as TGTGCCAGCAGCCTCAGCCAGTCAAGCTATGGCTACACCTTC.

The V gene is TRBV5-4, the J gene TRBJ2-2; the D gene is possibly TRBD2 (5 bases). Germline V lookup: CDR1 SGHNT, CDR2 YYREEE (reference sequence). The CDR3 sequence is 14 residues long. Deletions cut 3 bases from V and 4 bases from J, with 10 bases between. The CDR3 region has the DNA TGTGCCAGCAGCTCGACTACCCTCACCGGGGAGCTGTTTTTT. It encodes CASSSTTLTGELFF. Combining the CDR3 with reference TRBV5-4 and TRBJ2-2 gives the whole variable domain ETGVTQSPTHLIKTRGQQVTLRCSSQSGHNTVSWYQQALGQGPQFIFQYYREEENGRGNFPPRFSGLQFPNYSSELNVNALELDDSALYLCASSSTTLTGELFFGEGSRLTVL.

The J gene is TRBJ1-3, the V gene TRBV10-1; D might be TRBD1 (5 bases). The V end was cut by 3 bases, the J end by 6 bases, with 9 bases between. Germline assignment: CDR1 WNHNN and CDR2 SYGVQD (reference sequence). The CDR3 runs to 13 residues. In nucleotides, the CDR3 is TGCGCCAGCAGTGACAGGGAGCCAAACACCATATATTTT. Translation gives CASSDREPNTIYF.

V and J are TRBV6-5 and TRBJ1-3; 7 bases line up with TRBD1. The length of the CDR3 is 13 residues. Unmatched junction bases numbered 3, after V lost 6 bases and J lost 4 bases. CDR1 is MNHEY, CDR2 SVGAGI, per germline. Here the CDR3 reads CASRQGNGNTIYF. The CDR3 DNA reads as TGTGCCAGCAGACAGGGGAACGGAAACACCATATATTTT.

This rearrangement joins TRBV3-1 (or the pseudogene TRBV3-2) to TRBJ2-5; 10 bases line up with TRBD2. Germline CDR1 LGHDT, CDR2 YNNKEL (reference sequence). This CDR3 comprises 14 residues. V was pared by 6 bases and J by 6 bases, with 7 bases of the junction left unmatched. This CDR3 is CASRQSGGDKTQYF. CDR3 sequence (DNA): TGTGCCAGCAGGCAGAGCGGGGGGGACAAGACCCAGTACTTC.

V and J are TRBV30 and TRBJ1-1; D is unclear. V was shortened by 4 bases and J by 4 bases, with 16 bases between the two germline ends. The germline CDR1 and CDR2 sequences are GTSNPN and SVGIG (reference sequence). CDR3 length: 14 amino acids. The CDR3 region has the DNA TGTGCCTGGAAAGGGAAGCGGGGTCGCACTGAAGCTTTCTTT. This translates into CAWKGKRGRTEAFF.

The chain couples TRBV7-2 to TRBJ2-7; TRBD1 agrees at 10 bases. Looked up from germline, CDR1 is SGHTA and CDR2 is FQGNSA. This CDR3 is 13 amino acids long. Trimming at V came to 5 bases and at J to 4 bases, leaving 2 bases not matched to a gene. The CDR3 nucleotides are TGTGCCAGCAGCCAGGACAGGGGGTACGAGCAGTACTTC. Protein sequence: CASSQDRGYEQYF.